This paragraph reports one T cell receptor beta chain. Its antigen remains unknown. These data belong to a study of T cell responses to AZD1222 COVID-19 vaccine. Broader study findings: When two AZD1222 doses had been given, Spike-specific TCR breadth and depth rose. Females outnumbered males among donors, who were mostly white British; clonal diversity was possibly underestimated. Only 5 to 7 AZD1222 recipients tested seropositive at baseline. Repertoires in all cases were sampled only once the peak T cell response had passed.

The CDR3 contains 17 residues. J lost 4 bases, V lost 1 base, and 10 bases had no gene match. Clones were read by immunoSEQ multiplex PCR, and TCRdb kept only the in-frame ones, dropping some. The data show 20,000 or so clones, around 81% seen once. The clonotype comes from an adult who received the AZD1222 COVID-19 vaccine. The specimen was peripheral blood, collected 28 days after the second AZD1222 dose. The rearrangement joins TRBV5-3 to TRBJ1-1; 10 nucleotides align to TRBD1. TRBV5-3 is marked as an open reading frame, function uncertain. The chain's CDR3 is CARSLLTGGERVTEAFF. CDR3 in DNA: TGTGCCAGAAGCTTGCTGACAGGGGGCGAGAGGGTCACTGAAGCTTTCTTT.